This T cell receptor beta chain was profiled in a study of blood T cell repertoires in COVID-19. Participants were placed into cohorts based on the clinical history they reported. Germline V gives CDR1 SGHTA, CDR2 FQGNSA. V was clipped by 1 base and J by 4 bases; unmatched bases: 4. The CDR3 spans 16 residues. As handled by the study authors: Reference gene primer amplification yielded estimated nucleated cell counts. Repertoires were generated with immunoSEQ multiplex PCR, while TCRdb's copy carries only in-frame clones and drops some. That table furnishes V, J and clone size, whereas the DNA furnished D and trimming. The table has around 230,000 clones, roughly 86% seen once.

Sequences were obtained from PBMCs or T cells enriched from blood (not recorded which). This receptor was obtained from a man aged 18 to 30 with acute COVID-19. The chain joins TRBV7-2 to TRBJ2-2; 9 bases line up with TRBD1. CDR3: CASSLVGTGTTGELFF. DNA of the CDR3: TGTGCCAGCAGCTTAGTGGGGACAGGGACCACCGGGGAGCTGTTTTTT.